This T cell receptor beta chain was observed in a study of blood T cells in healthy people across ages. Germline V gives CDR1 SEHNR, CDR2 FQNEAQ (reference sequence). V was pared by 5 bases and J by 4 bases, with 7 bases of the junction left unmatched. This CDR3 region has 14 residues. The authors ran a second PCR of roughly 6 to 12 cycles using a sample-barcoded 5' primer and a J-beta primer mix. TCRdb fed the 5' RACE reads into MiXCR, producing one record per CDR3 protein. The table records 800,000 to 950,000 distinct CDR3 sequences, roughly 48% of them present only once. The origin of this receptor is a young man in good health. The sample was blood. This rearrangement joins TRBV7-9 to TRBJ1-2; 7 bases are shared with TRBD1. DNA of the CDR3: TGTGCCAGCAGCGTACCCGGGACAGCCTATGGCTACACCTTC. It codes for CASSVPGTAYGYTF.